These 2 T cell receptor beta chains share one sample of origin, sequenced in a study of T cells after posttransplantation cyclophosphamide. Sequenced by immunoSEQ multiplex PCR; TCRdb stores in-frame clones only, minus some. This table has some 4,000 clones, around 62% appearing once. The sequencing input was memory CD8+ T cells sorted from blood. These receptors were taken from a man aged 30-40 years in good health and a related stem cell transplant donor.

The chain uses TRBV7-7 and TRBJ2-1, with 8 bases identical to TRBD1. The CDR3 covers 15 residues. With 5 bases clipped from V and 6 bases from J, the junction kept 9 bases outside the gene matches. Germline V gene data show CDR1 as SSHAT and CDR2 as FNYEAQ (reference sequence). The CDR3 is CASSPTGVGSNEQFF. The CDR3 coding sequence is TGTGCCAGCAGCCCGACAGGGGTTGGTAGCAATGAGCAGTTCTTC.

The J gene is TRBJ2-7, the V gene TRBV9; 8 bases map to TRBD1. Germline V gene lookup returns CDR1 SGDLS and CDR2 YYNGEE. J lost 6 bases, V lost 2 bases, and 10 bases had no gene match. This CDR3 region has 15 residues. The CDR3 DNA reads as TGTGCCAGCAGCGTTCGCGGGACAGGTGGATCCGAGCAGTACTTC. Amino acid sequence: CASSVRGTGGSEQYF.